This T cell receptor beta chain was identified in a study of identifying expanded T cells in peripheral blood (dated by TCRdb to the late 2010s). About the full investigation: Separate aliquots of the same genomic DNA pool were sequenced to produce technical replicates, and four replicates were compared in pairs. The paper as a whole reports these results and caveats: The binomial model flagged roughly 1.3 differentially abundant clones between technical replicates but approximately 15 over about 2 weeks and roughly 19 over roughly 4 weeks. In all healthy donors, the variance in clone template counts between samples taken approximately 15 days apart rose significantly as total template count increased. The authors expected that over much longer intervals, such as months to years, biological variance in healthy repertoires might increase even further. The beta-binomial model significantly reduced the number of clones called differentially abundant and the false-positive rate across all healthy-donor time intervals.

TCRbeta CDR3 regions were profiled with the immunoSEQ Assay using bias-controlled multiplex PCR amplification of genomic DNA. The original methods were these. The absolute abundance of each unique TCRbeta CDR3 region was quantified after sequences were collapsed and filtered. Differential abundance was tested with two models: a binomial (Fisher-equivalent) model and a beta-binomial model that adds time-dependent variance fitted from healthy donors. Clones with fewer than 5 combined templates were removed, and a clone was called differentially abundant if the clone's Benjamini-Hochberg FDR was below 0.01. In the beta-binomial model, variance was expressed as a function of the total template count across the two samples, in the form v = (b*log(k)+a)^2. Sourced from immuneACCESS, this table was stored by TCRdb with only in-frame sequences that have V and J called. A share of the clones is absent; for the studies checked, an unresolved V gene accounts for under half, and the remainder has no known explanation. V and J calls and clone size are those listed in that table; D and trimming were worked out from the DNA. The sample table records over 70,000 clones; 88% of these occur just once. The ten biggest clones cover around 17% of the sample.

With regard to this clone: It has no known antigen specificity. No much larger clonotype is one base removed from it; base qualities were not supplied.

The junction shows trimming of 3 bases on V and 5 bases on J, plus 7 bases between the germline ends. Looking up the germline V gene yields CDR1 SQVTM and CDR2 ANQGSEA. Spanning cysteine to phenylalanine, the CDR3 consists of 11 amino acids. The only DNA kept is the CDR3, 33 bases in frame from the first base. During the collection period, no immune events, such as infections, were documented for the healthy donors. Time-dependent variance in a beta-binomial model of T-cell clone differential abundance was calibrated using healthy-donor blood repertoires as a training cohort. There were some ten healthy donors in the training cohort, of whom 3 were female and 7 were male. An age range of about 29 to 65 years, with an average of around 44 years, was recorded for the donors. Obtained from a commercial supplier, whole blood was collected from each healthy donor at three time points set around two weeks apart. For immunosequencing, genomic DNA was extracted from unsorted whole blood.

The chain employs TRBV29-1 and TRBJ1-2; the D gene lacks a confident call. The TCR comes from a person aged 18 to 69 in good health. The sample comprised blood. The DNA sequence is given as TGCAGCGTTGACGAGAGATATGGCTACACCTTC. Translated, it reads CSVDERYGYTF. The entire variable domain, with the stretches around the CDR3 drawn from the reference TRBV29-1 and TRBJ1-2 proteins, is SAVISQKPSRDICQRGTSLTIQCQVDSQVTMMFWYRQQPGQSLTLIATANQGSEATYESGFVIDKFPISRPNLTFSTLTVSNMSPEDSSIYLCSVDERYGYTFGSGTRLTVV.